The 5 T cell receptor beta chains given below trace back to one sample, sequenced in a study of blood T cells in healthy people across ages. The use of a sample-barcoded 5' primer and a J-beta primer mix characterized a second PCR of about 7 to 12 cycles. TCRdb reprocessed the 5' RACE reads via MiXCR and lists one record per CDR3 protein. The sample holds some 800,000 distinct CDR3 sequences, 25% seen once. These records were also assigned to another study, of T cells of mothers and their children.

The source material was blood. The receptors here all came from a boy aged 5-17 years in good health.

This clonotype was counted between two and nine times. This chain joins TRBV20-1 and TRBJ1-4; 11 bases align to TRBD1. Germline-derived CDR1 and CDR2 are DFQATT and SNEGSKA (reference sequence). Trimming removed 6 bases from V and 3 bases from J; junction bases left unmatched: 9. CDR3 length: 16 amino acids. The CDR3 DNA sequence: TGCAGTGCCACATCAGGACAGGGGGCACCTAATGAAAAACTGTTTTTT. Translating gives CSATSGQGAPNEKLFF.

This chain's CDR3 is CAISDSPGLAGKNEQFF. CDR3 nucleotide sequence: TGTGCCATCTCCGACTCTCCGGGACTAGCGGGTAAAAATGAGCAGTTCTTC. The chain uses TRBV10-3 and TRBJ2-1; TRBD2 agrees at 12 bases. The ends lost 8 bases at V and 7 bases at J; junction bases unmatched: 15. CDR1 and CDR2 from the germline V gene are ENHRY and SYGVKD. The CDR3 covers 17 residues.

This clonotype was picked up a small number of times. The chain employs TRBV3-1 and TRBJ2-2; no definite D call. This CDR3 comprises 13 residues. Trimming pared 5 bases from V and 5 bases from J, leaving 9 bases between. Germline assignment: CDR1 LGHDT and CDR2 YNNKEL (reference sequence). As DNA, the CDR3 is TGTGCCAGCAGCGCCTCAGAAACCGGGGAGCTGTTTTTT. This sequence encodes CASSASETGELFF.

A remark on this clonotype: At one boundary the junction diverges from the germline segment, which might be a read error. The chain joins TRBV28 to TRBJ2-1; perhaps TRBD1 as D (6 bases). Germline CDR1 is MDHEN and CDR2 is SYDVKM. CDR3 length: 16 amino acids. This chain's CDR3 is CAGSLSGQGMDNEQFF. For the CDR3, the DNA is TGTGCCGGCAGTTTATCGGGGCAGGGGATGGACAATGAGCAGTTCTTC.

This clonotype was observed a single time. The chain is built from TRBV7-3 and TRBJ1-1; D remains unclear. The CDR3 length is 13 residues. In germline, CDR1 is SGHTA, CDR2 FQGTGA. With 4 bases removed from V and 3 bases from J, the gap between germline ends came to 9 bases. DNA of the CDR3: TGTGCCAGCAGCTCCACTGTCGACACTGAAGCTTTCTTT. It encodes CASSSTVDTEAFF.